The rows below give T cell receptor beta chains drawn from one sample of a study of post-analysis software for immune sequencing data. One entry per CDR3 protein results from TCRdb running MiXCR on the PCR reads. The sample gives about 760,000 distinct CDR3 sequences, around 27% of which show up once; roughly 0.53% is in the top ten. Sequenced input: blood. The receptors here all came from a girl under 18 with multiple sclerosis. The conserved cysteine and the conserved F or W are not part of the CDR3 here.

v_call cdr3_aa
TRBV5-1 ASSPGPASEQF
TRBV27 ASRPPGPRRQF
TRBV6-1 ASSELIGFTEAF
TRBV29-1 SADVRMNTEAF
TRBV28 ASRPDRASRGYT
TRBV6-5 ACSYVSPANEQF
TRBV29-1 SRTWDSQETQY
TRBV15 ATSSDRVLAYGYT
TRBV20-1 SASRRSSYNEQF
TRBV9 ASSVAHQAGGKEQY
TRBV11-2 ASSPVSGGTTDTQY
TRBV4-3 ASSQDSRPGANVLT
TRBV20-1 SPWASGGSTEAF
TRBV28 ASLRDSYEQY
TRBV19 ASSVDPDYGYT
TRBV6-5 ASSYSNSLSYNEQF
TRBV9 ASSVQRGNEQY
TRBV7-9 ASSATGYSEQY
TRBV29-1 SVLLSVGPGEQY
TRBV13 ASSPARSSYNEQF
TRBV6-2/TRBV6-3 ASKLGVMNTEAF
TRBV27 ASSLGPDRWETQY
TRBV12-3/TRBV12-4 ASSPGEWPPLH
TRBV29-1 SVDLYNTEAF
TRBV28 ASTPGDRGYYGYT
TRBV5-1 ASGLTGYGETQY
TRBV5-1 ASSLVTSGVSSYNEQF
TRBV6-5 ASSRGQGAYGYT
TRBV7-9 ASSPLGGAVGGYT
TRBV20-1 SARVTEAGIYGYT
TRBV29-1 SVKHTGELF
TRBV12-3/TRBV12-4 ASSQGSDQPQH
TRBV12-3/TRBV12-4 ASRLTDAQY
TRBV9 ASSPGALRAGETQY
TRBV20-1 SAREGWFDEKLF
TRBV20-1 SASRDRGHEDTQY